This T cell receptor beta chain was recorded in a study of T-cell reconstitution after alpha-beta-depleted transplantation in children. The authors prepared the TCRbeta library with unique molecular identifiers. MiXCR, applied by TCRdb to the PCR reads, yields one record per CDR3 protein. The sample records hundreds of thousands of distinct CDR3 sequences, more than 10% being singletons. The CDR3 extends over 15 amino acids. Germline-derived CDR1 and CDR2 are LGHNA and YNFKEQ. The V end lost 7 bases, the J end lost 0 bases, and 15 bases lay between the germline ends. This clonotype was observed at least ten times.

The input for sequencing was PBMCs from the stem cell graft donor, taken from the stem cell graft. The J gene is TRBJ1-1, the V gene TRBV4-2; TRBD1 is a possible D gene (5 bases). This receptor was identified in a human donor who donated a stem cell graft to a child with acute lymphoblastic leukemia. CDR3 residues: CASTEREGLNTEAFF. As DNA, the CDR3 is TGTGCCAGCACTGAGAGGGAGGGGTTGAACACTGAAGCTTTCTTT.